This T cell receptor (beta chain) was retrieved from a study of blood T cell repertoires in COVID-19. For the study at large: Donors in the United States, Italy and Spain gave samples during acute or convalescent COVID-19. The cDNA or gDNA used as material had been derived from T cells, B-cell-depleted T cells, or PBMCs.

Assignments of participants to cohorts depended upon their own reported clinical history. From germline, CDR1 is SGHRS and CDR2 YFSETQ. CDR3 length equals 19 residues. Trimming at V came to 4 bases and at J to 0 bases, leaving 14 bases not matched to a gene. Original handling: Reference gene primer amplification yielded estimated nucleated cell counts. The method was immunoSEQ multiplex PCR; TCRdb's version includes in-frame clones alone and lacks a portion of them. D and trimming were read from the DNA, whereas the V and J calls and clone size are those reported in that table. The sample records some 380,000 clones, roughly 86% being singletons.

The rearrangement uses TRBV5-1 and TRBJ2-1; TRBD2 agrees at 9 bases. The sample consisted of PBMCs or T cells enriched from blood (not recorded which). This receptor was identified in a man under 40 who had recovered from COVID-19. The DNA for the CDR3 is TGCGCCAGCAGCCCGCGGGGTAGCGGGGGATTTAGCTCCTACAATGAGCAGTTCTTC. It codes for CASSPRGSGGFSSYNEQFF.